This T cell receptor (beta chain) comes out of a study of shared clonotypes between healthy human individuals. Repertoires were generated with immunoSEQ multiplex PCR, while TCRdb's copy carries only in-frame clones and drops some. The data show more than 500,000 clones, more than 95% seen once. The germline V gene has CDR1 SGHRS and CDR2 YFSETQ. This CDR3 is 16 amino acids long. The germline V and J ends were trimmed by 3 bases and 2 bases, with 14 bases remaining between them. The chain joins TRBV5-1 to TRBJ2-2, with D possibly matching TRBD1 (6 bases). Sequenced: naive CD4+ T cells sorted from blood. Sample subset: CD45RA+ positively selected. The sequence derives from a woman aged 30 to 39 in good health. This chain's CDR3 is CASSSAGTPNTGELFF. Written as DNA, the CDR3 is TGCGCCAGCAGCTCAGCCGGGACACCTAACACCGGGGAGCTGTTTTTT.